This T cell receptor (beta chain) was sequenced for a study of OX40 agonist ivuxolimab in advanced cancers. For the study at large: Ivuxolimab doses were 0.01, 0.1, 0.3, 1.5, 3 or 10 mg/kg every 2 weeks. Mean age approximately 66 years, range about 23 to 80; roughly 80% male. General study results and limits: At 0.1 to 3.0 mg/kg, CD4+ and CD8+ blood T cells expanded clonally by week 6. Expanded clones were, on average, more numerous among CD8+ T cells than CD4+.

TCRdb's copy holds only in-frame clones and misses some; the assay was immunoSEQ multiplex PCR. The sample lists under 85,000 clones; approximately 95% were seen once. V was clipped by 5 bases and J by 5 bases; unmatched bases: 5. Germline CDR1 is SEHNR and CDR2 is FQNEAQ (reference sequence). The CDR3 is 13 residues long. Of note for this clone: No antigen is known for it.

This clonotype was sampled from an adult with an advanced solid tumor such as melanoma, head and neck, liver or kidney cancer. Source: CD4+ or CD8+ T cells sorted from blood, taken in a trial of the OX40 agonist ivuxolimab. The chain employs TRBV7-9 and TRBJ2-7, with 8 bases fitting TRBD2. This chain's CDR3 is CASSPQLADEQYF. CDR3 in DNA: TGTGCCAGCAGCCCCCAACTAGCGGACGAGCAGTACTTC.